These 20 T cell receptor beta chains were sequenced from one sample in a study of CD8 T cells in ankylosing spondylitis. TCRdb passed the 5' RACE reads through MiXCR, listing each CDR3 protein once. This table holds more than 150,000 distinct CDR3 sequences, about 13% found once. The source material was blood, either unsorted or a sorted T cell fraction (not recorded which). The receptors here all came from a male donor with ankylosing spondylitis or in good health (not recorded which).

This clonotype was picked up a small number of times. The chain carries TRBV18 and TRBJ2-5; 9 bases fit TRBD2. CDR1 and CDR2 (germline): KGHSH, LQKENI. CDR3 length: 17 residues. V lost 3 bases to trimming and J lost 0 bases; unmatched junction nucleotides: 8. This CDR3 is CASSPVGLAGNQETQYF. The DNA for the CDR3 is TGTGCCAGCTCACCGGTGGGGCTAGCGGGGAACCAAGAGACCCAGTACTTC.

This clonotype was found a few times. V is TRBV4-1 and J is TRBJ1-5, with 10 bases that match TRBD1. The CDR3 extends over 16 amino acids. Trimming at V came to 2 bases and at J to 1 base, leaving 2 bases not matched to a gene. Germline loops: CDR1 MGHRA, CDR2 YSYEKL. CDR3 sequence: CASSQWGQGSNQPQHF. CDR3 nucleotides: TGCGCCAGCAGCCAATGGGGACAGGGGAGCAATCAGCCCCAGCATTTT.

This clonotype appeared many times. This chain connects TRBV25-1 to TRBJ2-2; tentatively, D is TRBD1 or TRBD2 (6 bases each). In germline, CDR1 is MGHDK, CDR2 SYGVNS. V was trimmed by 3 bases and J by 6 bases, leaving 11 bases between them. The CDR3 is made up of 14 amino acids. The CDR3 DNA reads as TGTGCCAGCAGTGAGGGGGGCAGCGCCGGGGAGCTGTTTTTT. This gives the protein CASSEGGSAGELFF.

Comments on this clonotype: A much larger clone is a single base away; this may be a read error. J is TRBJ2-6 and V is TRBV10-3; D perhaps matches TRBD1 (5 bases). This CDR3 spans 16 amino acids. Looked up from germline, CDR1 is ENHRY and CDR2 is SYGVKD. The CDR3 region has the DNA TGTGCCATCAGTGACGTTGTCCTATCTGGGGCCTACGTCCTGACTTTC. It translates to CAISDVVLSGAYVLTF.

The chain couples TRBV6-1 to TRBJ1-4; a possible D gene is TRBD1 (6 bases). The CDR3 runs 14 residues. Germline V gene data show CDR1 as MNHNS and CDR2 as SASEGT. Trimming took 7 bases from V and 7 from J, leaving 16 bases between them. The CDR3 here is CASTREGGGEKLFF. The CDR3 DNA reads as TGTGCCAGCACCCGGGAAGGGGGGGGTGAAAAACTGTTTTTT.

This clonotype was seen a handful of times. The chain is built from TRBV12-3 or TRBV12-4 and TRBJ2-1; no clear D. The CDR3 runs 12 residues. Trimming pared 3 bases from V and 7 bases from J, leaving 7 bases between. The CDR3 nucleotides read TGTGCCAGCAGTTTGTTCGGGAATGAGCAGTTCTTC. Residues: CASSLFGNEQFF.

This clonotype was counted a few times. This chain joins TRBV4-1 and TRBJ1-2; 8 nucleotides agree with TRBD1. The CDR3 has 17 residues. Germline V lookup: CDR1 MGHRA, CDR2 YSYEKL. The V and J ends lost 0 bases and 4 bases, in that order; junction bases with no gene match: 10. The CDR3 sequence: CASSQDAGGVMSYGYTF. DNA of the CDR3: TGCGCCAGCAGCCAAGATGCAGGGGGCGTGATGAGCTATGGCTACACCTTC.

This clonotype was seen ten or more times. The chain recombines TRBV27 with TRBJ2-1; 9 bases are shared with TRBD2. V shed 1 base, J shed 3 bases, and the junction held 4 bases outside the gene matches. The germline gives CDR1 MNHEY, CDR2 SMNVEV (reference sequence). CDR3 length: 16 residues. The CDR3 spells CASSLYSGGNYNEQFF. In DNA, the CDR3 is TGTGCCAGCAGTTTATATAGCGGGGGAAACTACAATGAGCAGTTCTTC.

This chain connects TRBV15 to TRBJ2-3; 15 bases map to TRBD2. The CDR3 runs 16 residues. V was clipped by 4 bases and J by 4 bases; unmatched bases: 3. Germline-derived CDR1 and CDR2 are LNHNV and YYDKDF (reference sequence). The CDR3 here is CATSIWTSGGADTQYF. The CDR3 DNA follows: TGTGCCACCAGCATCTGGACTAGCGGGGGGGCAGATACGCAGTATTTT.

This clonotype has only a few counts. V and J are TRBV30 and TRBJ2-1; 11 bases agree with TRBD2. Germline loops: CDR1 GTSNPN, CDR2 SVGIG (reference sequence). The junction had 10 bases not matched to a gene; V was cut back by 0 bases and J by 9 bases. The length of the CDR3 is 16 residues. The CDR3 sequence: CAWSVSLLAGGGEQFF. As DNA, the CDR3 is TGTGCCTGGAGTGTTTCTCTCCTAGCGGGGGGTGGTGAGCAGTTCTTC.

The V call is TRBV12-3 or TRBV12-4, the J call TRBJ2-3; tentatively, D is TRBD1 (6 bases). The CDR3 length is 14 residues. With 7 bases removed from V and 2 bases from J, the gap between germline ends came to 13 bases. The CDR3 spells CASTLKGVTDTQYF. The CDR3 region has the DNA TGTGCCAGCACCCTCAAGGGGGTCACAGATACGCAGTATTTT.

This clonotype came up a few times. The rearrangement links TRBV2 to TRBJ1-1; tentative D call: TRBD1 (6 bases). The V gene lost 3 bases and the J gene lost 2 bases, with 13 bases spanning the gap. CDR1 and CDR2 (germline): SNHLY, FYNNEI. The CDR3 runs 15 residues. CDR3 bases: TGTGCCAGCAGTGACAGGGGAACAGGCAACACTGAAGCTTTCTTT. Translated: CASSDRGTGNTEAFF.

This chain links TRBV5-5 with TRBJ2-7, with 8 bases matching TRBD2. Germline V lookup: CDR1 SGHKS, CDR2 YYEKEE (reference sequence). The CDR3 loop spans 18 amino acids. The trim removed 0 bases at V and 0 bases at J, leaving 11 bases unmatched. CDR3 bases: TGTGCCAGCAGCTTGGAAATGCTTCGACGGGAGGGCTCCTACGAGCAGTACTTC. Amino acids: CASSLEMLRREGSYEQYF.

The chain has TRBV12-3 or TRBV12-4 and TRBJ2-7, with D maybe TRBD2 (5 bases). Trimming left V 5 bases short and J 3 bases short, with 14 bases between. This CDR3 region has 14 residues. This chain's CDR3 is CASSRETDNYEQYF. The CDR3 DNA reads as TGTGCCAGCAGTAGGGAGACGGATAACTACGAGCAGTACTTC.

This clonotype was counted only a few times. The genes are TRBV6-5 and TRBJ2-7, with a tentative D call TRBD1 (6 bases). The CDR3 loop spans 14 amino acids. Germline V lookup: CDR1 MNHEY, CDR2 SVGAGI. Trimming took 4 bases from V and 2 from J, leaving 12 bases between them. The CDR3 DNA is TGTGCCAGCAGTTCGGACAGTGATACCTACGAGCAGTACTTC. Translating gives CASSSDSDTYEQYF.

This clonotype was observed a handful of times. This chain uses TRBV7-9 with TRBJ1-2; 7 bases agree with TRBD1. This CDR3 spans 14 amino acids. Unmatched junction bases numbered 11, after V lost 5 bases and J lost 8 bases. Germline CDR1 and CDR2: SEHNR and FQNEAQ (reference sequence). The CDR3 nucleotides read TGTGCCAGCAGCCCCCCACAGGGGCTCGGCGGCTACACCTTC. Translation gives CASSPPQGLGGYTF.

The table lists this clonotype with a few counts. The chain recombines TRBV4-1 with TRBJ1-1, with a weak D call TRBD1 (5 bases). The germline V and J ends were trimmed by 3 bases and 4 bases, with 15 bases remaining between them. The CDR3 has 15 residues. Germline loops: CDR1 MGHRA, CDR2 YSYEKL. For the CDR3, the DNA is TGCGCCAGCAGCCATAACCAAGGGGATGGCACTGAAGCTTTCTTT. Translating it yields CASSHNQGDGTEAFF.

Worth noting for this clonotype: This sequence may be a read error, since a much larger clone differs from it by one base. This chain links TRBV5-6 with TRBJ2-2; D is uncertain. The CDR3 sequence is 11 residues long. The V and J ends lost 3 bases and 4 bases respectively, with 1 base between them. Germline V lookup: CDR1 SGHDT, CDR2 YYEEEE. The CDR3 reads CASSCTGELFF. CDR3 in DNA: TGTGCCAGCAGCTGCACCGGGGAGCTGTTTTTT.

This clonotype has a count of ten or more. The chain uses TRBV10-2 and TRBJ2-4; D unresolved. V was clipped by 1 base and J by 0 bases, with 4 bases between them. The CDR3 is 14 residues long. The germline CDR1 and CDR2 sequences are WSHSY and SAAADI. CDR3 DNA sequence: TGCGCCAGCAGTGAGTGGCCAGCCAAAAACATTCAGTACTTC. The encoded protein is CASSEWPAKNIQYF.

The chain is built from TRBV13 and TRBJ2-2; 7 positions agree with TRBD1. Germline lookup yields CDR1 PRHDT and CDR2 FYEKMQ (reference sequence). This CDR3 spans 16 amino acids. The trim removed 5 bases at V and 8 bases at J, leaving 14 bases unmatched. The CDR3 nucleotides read TGTGCCAGCAGCGCGCGTAAGGACAGGCAACTAGGGGAGCTGTTTTTT. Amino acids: CASSARKDRQLGELFF. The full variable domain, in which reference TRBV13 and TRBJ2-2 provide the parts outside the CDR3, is AAGVIQSPRHLIKEKRETATLKCYPIPRHDTVYWYQQGPGQDPQFLISFYEKMQSDKGSIPDRFSAQQFSDYHSELNMSSLELGDSALYFCASSARKDRQLGELFFGEGSRLTVL.